The TCR beta chain described here comes from a study of T cells after yellow fever vaccination. This clonotype was counted many times. The CDR3 spans 11 residues. Trimming cost V 7 bases and J 1 base, with 3 bases left between them. Germline V CDR1 and CDR2: SNHLY, FYNNEI. TCRdb ran MiXCR on the 5' RACE reads and lists one entry per CDR3 protein. The sample includes about 140,000 distinct CDR3 sequences, around 6.3% seen only once; the top ten take more than 0.6%. The origin of this receptor is a man under 40 who received the YFV17D yellow fever vaccine. The sample here was CD4+ T cells sorted from PBMCs, taken 10 days after the yellow fever booster vaccination. V is TRBV2 and J is TRBJ2-3; the D is unclear. As DNA, the CDR3 is TGTGCCAGCACTCGCACAGATACGCAGTATTTT. As protein: CASTRTDTQYF.